The rows below give T cell receptor beta chains drawn from one sample of a study of blood T cell repertoires in COVID-19. Sequenced by immunoSEQ multiplex PCR; TCRdb stores in-frame clones only, minus some. The repertoire holds under 300,000 clones, with 85% to 90% as singletons. Sequencing was done on a sample of PBMCs or T cells enriched from blood (not recorded which). The receptors derive from a man between 18 and 29 years old who had recovered from COVID-19. Each CDR3 is given with its conserved first and last residue. Each record gives: J gene, V gene, clone size, D gene, CDR3 DNA, CDR3 protein. A D gene is named only where the DNA matches it firmly. Some rows have no size entry. The others give once, few or many, or a class for an expanded clone.

j_call: TRBJ2-1; v_call: TRBV27; clone_size: once; d_call: TRBD2; cdr3_nt: TGTGCCAGCAGATTCGATAAAAGCGGGGGGAATTACAATGAGCAGTTCTTC; cdr3_aa: CASRFDKSGGNYNEQFF
j_call: TRBJ1-4; v_call: TRBV4-1; clone_size: few; d_call: -; cdr3_nt: TGCGCCAGCAGCCAAAGAGGGGAGGGCGAATCAACTAATGAAAAACTGTTTTTT; cdr3_aa: CASSQRGEGESTNEKLFF
j_call: TRBJ1-4; v_call: TRBV30; clone_size: -; d_call: -; cdr3_nt: TGTGCCTGGAGTGGTGGACTGTATAATGAAAAACTGTTTTTT; cdr3_aa: CAWSGGLYNEKLFF
j_call: TRBJ1-6; v_call: TRBV10-3; clone_size: -; d_call: -; cdr3_nt: TGTGCCATCAGGAGGGACTTGCCAGGCAATTCACCCCTCCACTTT; cdr3_aa: CAIRRDLPGNSPLHF
j_call: TRBJ2-1; v_call: TRBV6-4; clone_size: -; d_call: TRBD1; cdr3_nt: TGTGCCAGCAGTGACGGGGACAGCAATGAGCAGTTCTTC; cdr3_aa: CASSDGDSNEQFF
j_call: TRBJ1-6; v_call: TRBV19; clone_size: few; d_call: -; cdr3_nt: TGTGCCAGTAGTATCGGAGGAGGGGCGCTTAATTCACCCCTCCACTTT; cdr3_aa: CASSIGGGALNSPLHF
j_call: TRBJ1-2; v_call: TRBV11-2; clone_size: -; d_call: -; cdr3_nt: TGTGCCAGCAGCTCGTCCCTAGGAATTGGCTACACCTTC; cdr3_aa: CASSSSLGIGYTF
j_call: TRBJ1-5; v_call: TRBV10-3; clone_size: once; d_call: TRBD1; cdr3_nt: TGTGCCATCAGCTCGACAGGGACCAATCAGCCCCAGCATTTT; cdr3_aa: CAISSTGTNQPQHF
j_call: TRBJ2-1; v_call: TRBV4-1; clone_size: -; d_call: TRBD2; cdr3_nt: TGCGCCAGCAGCCAAGCACTGGCGGGGGGGTTCGATGAGCAGTTCTTC; cdr3_aa: CASSQALAGGFDEQFF
j_call: TRBJ2-2; v_call: TRBV30; clone_size: -; d_call: -; cdr3_nt: TGTGCCTGGAGGGCCACCGGGGAGCTGTTTTTT; cdr3_aa: CAWRATGELFF
j_call: TRBJ1-1; v_call: TRBV29-1; clone_size: -; d_call: -; cdr3_nt: TGCAGCGTTGTGGGGGGAGGGGACACTGAAGCTTTCTTT; cdr3_aa: CSVVGGGDTEAFF
j_call: TRBJ2-1; v_call: TRBV30; clone_size: -; d_call: -; cdr3_nt: TGTGCCTGGGACAGCAATGAGCAGTTCTTC; cdr3_aa: CAWDSNEQFF
j_call: TRBJ2-7; v_call: TRBV3-1/TRBV3-2; clone_size: -; d_call: TRBD2; cdr3_nt: TGTGCCAGCAGCCAAGGGTCTGGTAGGCGGGAGGGCTCCTACGAGCAGTACTTC; cdr3_aa: CASSQGSGRREGSYEQYF
j_call: TRBJ2-1; v_call: TRBV7-9; clone_size: -; d_call: TRBD1; cdr3_nt: TGTGCCAGCAGCCTAGACAGGGGTTCCTACAATGAGCAGTTCTTC; cdr3_aa: CASSLDRGSYNEQFF
j_call: TRBJ2-1; v_call: TRBV5-1; clone_size: -; d_call: TRBD2; cdr3_nt: TGCGCCAGCAGCCTGCTGATCCAGCGGGAGATCGACAATGAGCAGTTCTTC; cdr3_aa: CASSLLIQREIDNEQFF
j_call: TRBJ2-1; v_call: TRBV4-1; clone_size: -; d_call: TRBD1; cdr3_nt: TGCGCCAGCAGCCAAGATCCCCCAAGGACAGGACATTTTTACAATGAGCAGTTCTTC; cdr3_aa: CASSQDPPRTGHFYNEQFF
j_call: TRBJ1-5; v_call: TRBV30; clone_size: -; d_call: -; cdr3_nt: TGTGCCTGGGGGCGGGAGGGAGGTCAGCCCCAGCATTTT; cdr3_aa: CAWGREGGQPQHF
j_call: TRBJ1-5; v_call: TRBV6-5; clone_size: -; d_call: -; cdr3_nt: TGTGCCAGCAGCGTCAGTGAGGGCCTGAGGCAGCCCCAGCATTTT; cdr3_aa: CASSVSEGLRQPQHF
j_call: TRBJ1-2; v_call: TRBV11-2; clone_size: -; d_call: TRBD1; cdr3_nt: TGTGCCAGCAGCCCCCGAATGACAGGGGGCTATGGCTACACCTTC; cdr3_aa: CASSPRMTGGYGYTF
j_call: TRBJ1-1; v_call: TRBV25-1; clone_size: -; d_call: -; cdr3_nt: TGTGCCAGCAGGGAACAGGGATTGACGGGCGCTGAAGCTTTCTTT; cdr3_aa: CASREQGLTGAEAFF
j_call: TRBJ2-5; v_call: TRBV3-1/TRBV3-2; clone_size: -; d_call: -; cdr3_nt: TGTGCCAGCAGCCAAGGTCCGCACGGGGAGACCCAGTACTTC; cdr3_aa: CASSQGPHGETQYF
j_call: TRBJ2-2; v_call: TRBV13; clone_size: -; d_call: TRBD2; cdr3_nt: TGTGCCAGCAGCCACGGGACTAGCGGGGGGGCCGTCGGGGAGCTGTTTTTT; cdr3_aa: CASSHGTSGGAVGELFF
j_call: TRBJ1-5; v_call: TRBV27; clone_size: once; d_call: -; cdr3_nt: TGTGCCAGCAGTTCTGGCAATCAGCCCCAGCATTTT; cdr3_aa: CASSSGNQPQHF
j_call: TRBJ1-1; v_call: TRBV5-1; clone_size: once; d_call: TRBD1; cdr3_nt: TGCGCCAGCAGCCGGACAGGGGCTATGAACACTGAAGCTTTCTTT; cdr3_aa: CASSRTGAMNTEAFF
j_call: TRBJ1-2; v_call: TRBV5-1; clone_size: -; d_call: -; cdr3_nt: TGCGCCAGCAGCTTGGCCAGGGCAAGAAGGGATGGCTACACCTTC; cdr3_aa: CASSLARARRDGYTF
j_call: TRBJ2-1; v_call: TRBV19; clone_size: -; d_call: -; cdr3_nt: TGTGCCAGTAGTAGATCCTACAGGGCGGGTGGGGTTTACAATGAGCAGTTCTTC; cdr3_aa: CASSRSYRAGGVYNEQFF
j_call: TRBJ2-2; v_call: TRBV10-3; clone_size: -; d_call: TRBD1; cdr3_nt: TGTGCCATCAGTGGTGGACAGGTGAACACCGGGGAGCTGTTTTTT; cdr3_aa: CAISGGQVNTGELFF
j_call: TRBJ2-7; v_call: TRBV30; clone_size: -; d_call: TRBD2; cdr3_nt: TGTGCCTGGAGCGTCAGCGGGGAAGGGTCCTACGAGCAGTACTTC; cdr3_aa: CAWSVSGEGSYEQYF
j_call: TRBJ2-7; v_call: TRBV2; clone_size: -; d_call: -; cdr3_nt: TGTGCCAGCAGTGTAACTGTGTACGAGCAGTACTTC; cdr3_aa: CASSVTVYEQYF
j_call: TRBJ2-1; v_call: TRBV5-5; clone_size: -; d_call: TRBD1; cdr3_nt: TGTGCCAGCAGCTTTGGGACAGGAAGCTCCTACAATGAGCAGTTCTTC; cdr3_aa: CASSFGTGSSYNEQFF
j_call: TRBJ1-6; v_call: TRBV3-1/TRBV3-2; clone_size: -; d_call: -; cdr3_nt: TGTGCCAGCAGCCAAAGGGGGTCGAGTTCACCCCTCCACTTT; cdr3_aa: CASSQRGSSSPLHF
j_call: TRBJ1-5; v_call: TRBV6-6; clone_size: -; d_call: TRBD1; cdr3_nt: TGTGCCAGCAGTCATCGGTACATCGTGAGGACAGGAGGGTTTGAGCCCCAGCATTTT; cdr3_aa: CASSHRYIVRTGGFEPQHF
j_call: TRBJ2-7; v_call: TRBV2; clone_size: few; d_call: TRBD1; cdr3_nt: TGTGCCAGCAGCCCCGGACAGGGACTGGACGAGCAGTACTTC; cdr3_aa: CASSPGQGLDEQYF
j_call: TRBJ2-7; v_call: TRBV19; clone_size: -; d_call: TRBD1; cdr3_nt: TGTGCCAGTAGTATATTTGGGACAGGGGGACCGACACCATCTCCCTACGAGCAGTACTTC; cdr3_aa: CASSIFGTGGPTPSPYEQYF
j_call: TRBJ2-3; v_call: TRBV7-6; clone_size: -; d_call: -; cdr3_nt: TGTGCCAGCAGCCTACTAGAGCCCCCAGATACGCAGTATTTT; cdr3_aa: CASSLLEPPDTQYF
j_call: TRBJ2-5; v_call: TRBV6-2/TRBV6-3; clone_size: many; d_call: TRBD1; cdr3_nt: TGTGCCAGCAGTTACGATCTGGGACAGGGGAACCAAGAGACCCAGTACTTC; cdr3_aa: CASSYDLGQGNQETQYF
j_call: TRBJ2-7; v_call: TRBV6-2/TRBV6-3; clone_size: -; d_call: TRBD1; cdr3_nt: TGTGCCAGCAGTTACACAGGGGCAGGCTCCTACGAGCAGTACTTC; cdr3_aa: CASSYTGAGSYEQYF
j_call: TRBJ1-5; v_call: TRBV5-1; clone_size: -; d_call: -; cdr3_nt: TGCGCCAGCACCGGACTAGGACACCGACTCAATCAGCCCCAGCATTTT; cdr3_aa: CASTGLGHRLNQPQHF
j_call: TRBJ1-3; v_call: TRBV6-1; clone_size: -; d_call: -; cdr3_nt: TGTGCCAGCAGTGAAGCGGTAGGGGTCGGCGGAAACACCATATATTTT; cdr3_aa: CASSEAVGVGGNTIYF
j_call: TRBJ2-1; v_call: TRBV5-1; clone_size: -; d_call: TRBD1; cdr3_nt: TGCGCCAGCAGCGGGGGACAGGGGGTCAGCAATGAGCAGTTCTTC; cdr3_aa: CASSGGQGVSNEQFF
j_call: TRBJ1-2; v_call: TRBV10-2; clone_size: -; d_call: -; cdr3_nt: TGCGCCACCTCTTGGGGCCCCCAGCCTTATGGCTACACCTTC; cdr3_aa: CATSWGPQPYGYTF
j_call: TRBJ1-1; v_call: TRBV29-1; clone_size: few; d_call: -; cdr3_nt: TGCAGCGTTGAACAGTTGAACACTGAAGCTTTCTTT; cdr3_aa: CSVEQLNTEAFF
j_call: TRBJ1-1; v_call: TRBV3-1/TRBV3-2; clone_size: few; d_call: TRBD1; cdr3_nt: TGTGCCAGCAGCCGCGGCGGGACAGGGAACACTGAAGCTTTCTTT; cdr3_aa: CASSRGGTGNTEAFF
j_call: TRBJ1-4; v_call: TRBV5-5; clone_size: -; d_call: -; cdr3_nt: TGTGCCAGCAGCCCGCGAGGCCCGGATGAAAAACTGTTTTTT; cdr3_aa: CASSPRGPDEKLFF
j_call: TRBJ2-1; v_call: TRBV9; clone_size: -; d_call: TRBD1; cdr3_nt: TGTGCCAGCAGCGCTTCGTTATGGGACAGGGCAGACAATGAGCAGTTCTTC; cdr3_aa: CASSASLWDRADNEQFF
j_call: TRBJ1-2; v_call: TRBV27; clone_size: -; d_call: -; cdr3_nt: TGTGCCAGCAGTTTATCGGGCGGACAAGACTACACCTTC; cdr3_aa: CASSLSGGQDYTF
j_call: TRBJ1-6; v_call: TRBV29-1; clone_size: -; d_call: -; cdr3_nt: TGCAGCGTTGAAGCGGGGGGACGTGAGCATAATTCACCCCTCCACTTT; cdr3_aa: CSVEAGGREHNSPLHF
j_call: TRBJ2-7; v_call: TRBV9; clone_size: -; d_call: -; cdr3_nt: TGTGCCAGCAGCGTGGATGGTGGGGGGAGCTCCTACGAGCAGTACTTC; cdr3_aa: CASSVDGGGSSYEQYF
j_call: TRBJ2-5; v_call: TRBV7-2; clone_size: -; d_call: -; cdr3_nt: TGTGCCAGCAGCTTAATAGGACTCGAAGAGACCCAGTACTTC; cdr3_aa: CASSLIGLEETQYF
j_call: TRBJ2-7; v_call: TRBV6-1; clone_size: -; d_call: -; cdr3_nt: TGTGCCAGCAGTGACAGGGGTGGCGAGCAGTACTTC; cdr3_aa: CASSDRGGEQYF
j_call: TRBJ2-3; v_call: TRBV30; clone_size: -; d_call: -; cdr3_nt: TGTGCCTGGCAACAGGTTAATTCAGATACGCAGTATTTT; cdr3_aa: CAWQQVNSDTQYF
j_call: TRBJ2-7; v_call: TRBV25-1; clone_size: -; d_call: -; cdr3_nt: TGTGCCAGCAGTGAATGGCAGGGGCTCTACGAGCAGTACTTC; cdr3_aa: CASSEWQGLYEQYF
j_call: TRBJ1-1; v_call: TRBV19; clone_size: -; d_call: -; cdr3_nt: TGTGCCAGTAGTGGGCTTAGCGGGATACCTGAAGCTTTCTTT; cdr3_aa: CASSGLSGIPEAFF
j_call: TRBJ2-5; v_call: TRBV6-5; clone_size: -; d_call: TRBD1; cdr3_nt: TGTGCCAGCAGGTGGACAGGGCAAGAGACCCAGTACTTC; cdr3_aa: CASRWTGQETQYF
j_call: TRBJ2-1; v_call: TRBV5-1; clone_size: -; d_call: TRBD2; cdr3_nt: TGCGCCAGCAGCTCTTTAGCGGGATCCTACAATGAGCAGTTCTTC; cdr3_aa: CASSSLAGSYNEQFF